These 16 T cell receptor beta chains came from one sample sequenced in a study of T cell responses to AZD1222 COVID-19 vaccine. Measured with immunoSEQ multiplex PCR; TCRdb has only the in-frame clones, and not every one. Among about 180,000 clones listed, just over 90% were seen once. The sequencing used peripheral blood, collected on day 0 of AZD1222 vaccination. These receptors were collected from an adult in good health.

The rearrangement uses TRBV6-4 and TRBJ1-6, with 11 bases lining up with TRBD1. The CDR3 consists of 14 residues. Germline lookup yields CDR1 MRHNA and CDR2 SNTAGT. J lost 9 bases, V lost 5 bases, and 3 bases had no gene match. The CDR3 coding sequence is TGTGCCAGCAGTCCGGGACAGGGGGTTTCACCCCTCCACTTT. Its translation: CASSPGQGVSPLHF.

The genes are TRBV7-2 and TRBJ2-5, with 8 bases identical to TRBD2. Trimming at V came to 5 bases and at J to 5 bases, leaving 7 bases not matched to a gene. This CDR3 has 14 amino acids. Per the germline V gene, CDR1 is SGHTA and CDR2 is FQGNSA. In nucleotides, the CDR3 is TGTGCCAGCAGCCCGGGACTAGGAGCGGAGACCCAGTACTTC. Amino acid sequence: CASSPGLGAETQYF. Based on the CDR3 plus reference TRBV7-2 and TRBJ2-5, the full variable domain is GAGVSQSPSNKVTEKGKDVELRCDPISGHTALYWYRQSLGQGLEFLIYFQGNSAPDKSGLPSDRFSAERTGGSVSTLTIQRTQQEDSAVYLCASSPGLGAETQYFGPGTRLLVL.

The V call is TRBV5-1, the J call TRBJ1-4; TRBD1 agrees at 9 bases. The junction had 4 bases not matched to a gene; V was cut back by 6 bases and J by 4 bases. From germline, CDR1 is SGHRS and CDR2 YFSETQ. The CDR3 sequence is 14 residues long. Here the CDR3 DNA reads TGCGCCAGCACCATGGACAGGGGTAATGAAAAACTGTTTTTT. It encodes CASTMDRGNEKLFF.

A remark on this clone: The sample has other DNA sequences that encode this CDR3 too. The chain is built from TRBV7-8 and TRBJ1-1; TRBD1 might be the D (5 bases). Germline loops: CDR1 SGHVS, CDR2 FQNEAQ. V lost 5 bases to trimming and J lost 2 bases, with 12 bases between them. There are 14 residues in the CDR3. In DNA, the CDR3 is TGTGCCAGCAGCCTCGGGACGGCAAACACTGAAGCTTTCTTT. Translating it yields CASSLGTANTEAFF. Looking up the rest from reference TRBV7-8 and TRBJ1-1 gives the full variable domain: GAGVSQSPRYKVAKRGQDVALRCDPISGHVSLFWYQQALGQGPEFLTYFQNEAQLDKSGLPSDRFFAERPEGSVSTLKIQRTQQEDSAVYLCASSLGTANTEAFFGQGTRLTVV.

This chain links TRBV30 with TRBJ1-1, with D possibly being TRBD1 (5 bases). CDR1 and CDR2 from the germline V gene are GTSNPN and SVGIG (reference sequence). The ends were cut back, 4 bases at V and 4 bases at J, with 7 bases in the middle. The CDR3 loop spans 11 amino acids. The CDR3 region has the DNA TGTGCCTGGAAGAGGGGCACTGAAGCTTTCTTT. Translation gives CAWKRGTEAFF.

This clone appeared once. The CDR3 coding sequence is TGCAGTGCTAGTAGCGGGAGTCCCTCCTACGAGCAGTACTTC. Translating gives CSASSGSPSYEQYF. The chain recombines TRBV20-1 with TRBJ2-7; TRBD2 aligns across 9 bases. The V gene's germline CDR1 is DFQATT and CDR2 SNEGSKA (reference sequence). CDR3 length: 14 residues. V was pared by 3 bases and J by 0 bases, with 3 bases of the junction left unmatched.

V is TRBV11-2 and J is TRBJ1-1, with D tentatively TRBD1 (6 bases). The CDR3 runs to 14 residues. Germline assignment: CDR1 SGHAT and CDR2 FQNNGV. The germline V and J ends were trimmed by 3 bases and 0 bases, with 8 bases remaining between them. For the CDR3, the DNA is TGTGCCAGCAGCTTGGACAGCCTGAACACTGAAGCTTTCTTT. It encodes CASSLDSLNTEAFF.

As to this clone: Other DNA sequences in the sample encode the same CDR3. The chain links TRBV5-1 to TRBJ1-1; D is uncertain. CDR1 is SGHRS and CDR2 is YFSETQ in the germline V gene. V shed 0 bases and J shed 1 base, with 7 bases lying between them. The CDR3 consists of 14 residues. The CDR3 spells CASSLGQKNTEAFF. For the CDR3, the DNA is TGCGCCAGCAGCTTGGGACAAAAGAACACTGAAGCTTTCTTT.

V gene TRBV14 combines with J gene TRBJ1-1; D may be TRBD1 (6 bases). Trimming removed 5 bases from V and 0 bases from J, with 7 bases in between. The CDR3 has 13 residues. CDR1 SGHDN and CDR2 FVKESK come from the germline V gene. For the CDR3, the DNA is TGTGCCAGCAGCAGGGGGGTGAACACTGAAGCTTTCTTT. This gives the protein CASSRGVNTEAFF.

The genes are TRBV6-6 and TRBJ2-2; 10 bases match TRBD2. The CDR3 spans 17 residues. V lost 5 bases and J lost 2; bases outside the gene matches: 8. CDR1 is MNHNY and CDR2 is SVGAGI in the germline V gene (reference sequence). CDR3 region: CASSPPLAGENTGELFF. CDR3 nucleotide sequence: TGTGCCAGCAGTCCCCCGCTAGCGGGAGAAAACACCGGGGAGCTGTTTTTT.

The rearrangement joins TRBV6-2 or TRBV6-3 to TRBJ2-1; 11 nucleotides line up with TRBD1. This CDR3 has 15 residues. With 4 bases clipped from V and 5 bases from J, the junction kept 4 bases outside the gene matches. CDR1 and CDR2 (germline): MNHEY, SVGEGT. In DNA form, the CDR3 reads TGTGCCAGCAGTTCTGGGGACAGGGGGGACAATGAGCAGTTCTTC. Protein sequence: CASSSGDRGDNEQFF.

The V call is TRBV3-1 (or the pseudogene TRBV3-2), the J call TRBJ2-1, with D perhaps matching TRBD2 (5 bases). Germline V CDR1 and CDR2: LGHDT, YNNKEL (reference sequence). The CDR3 covers 16 residues. V lost 2 bases to trimming and J lost 2 bases, with 13 bases between them. In DNA, the CDR3 is TGTGCCAGCAGCCAACCGAGGGTAGATACCTACAATGAGCAGTTCTTC. As protein: CASSQPRVDTYNEQFF.

This chain connects TRBV7-6 to TRBJ2-1; 8 nucleotides align to TRBD2. The V gene's germline CDR1 is SGHVS and CDR2 FNYEAQ. Trimming cost V 6 bases and J 9 bases; bases outside gene matches: 10. The CDR3 consists of 14 residues. The CDR3 DNA follows: TGTGCCAGCAGTTCTGAGCGGGAGTGGGGTGAGCAGTTCTTC. Translated: CASSSEREWGEQFF.

The V and J genes are TRBV20-1 and TRBJ1-1; D gene ambiguous. This CDR3 region has 13 residues. The germline V gene encodes CDR1 DFQATT and CDR2 SNEGSKA (reference sequence). V was trimmed by 5 bases and J by 0 bases, leaving 10 bases between them. The CDR3 nucleotides read TGCAGTGCTCGTGGAGGTGTGAACACTGAAGCTTTCTTT. Its protein is CSARGGVNTEAFF.

The chain uses TRBV11-3 and TRBJ1-1; no clear D. The V end was cut by 5 bases, the J end by 1 base, with 11 bases between. The CDR3 loop spans 14 amino acids. The germline V gene encodes CDR1 SGHNT and CDR2 YENEEA. CDR3 loop: CASSKDGPNTEAFF. CDR3 DNA: TGTGCCAGCAGCAAGGACGGCCCGAACACTGAAGCTTTCTTT.

V gene TRBV19 combines with J gene TRBJ1-1; the D gene is possibly TRBD1 (6 bases). Per germline, CDR1 LNHDA and CDR2 SQIVND (reference sequence). V lost 3 bases and J 1 base, leaving 9 bases between the germline ends. The CDR3 totals 14 residues. DNA for the CDR3: TGTGCCAGTAGTATCGACAGGCGGAACACTGAAGCTTTCTTT. Its translation is CASSIDRRNTEAFF.